These 20 T cell receptor beta chains originate from one sample sequenced in a study of blood T cell repertoires in COVID-19. Assay: immunoSEQ multiplex PCR; the TCRdb copy retains only in-frame clones and omits some. The sample lists a few hundred thousand clones, around four fifths occurring once. The material sequenced was PBMCs or T cells enriched from blood (not recorded which). The receptors shown here come from a woman aged 45-65 years who had recovered from COVID-19.

The chain joins TRBV7-3 to TRBJ2-1; the match to TRBD2 covers 7 bases. The CDR3 totals 17 residues. In germline, CDR1 is SGHTA, CDR2 FQGTGA. Germline trimming cut 5 bases from V and 6 bases from J; bases unmatched to any gene: 16. This chain's CDR3 is CASSPAGVAAPTNEQFF. CDR3 coding DNA: TGTGCCAGCAGCCCCGCGGGGGTTGCGGCGCCCACCAATGAGCAGTTCTTC.

V usage is TRBV5-1 and J usage is TRBJ1-2, with TRBD1 identical over 7 bases. V shed 3 bases, J shed 8 bases, and the junction held 7 bases outside the gene matches. This CDR3 spans 13 amino acids. Germline V gives CDR1 SGHRS, CDR2 YFSETQ. CDR3 in DNA: TGCGCCAGCAGCTCCGAGGGGGCTCGGGGCTACACCTTC. Protein product: CASSSEGARGYTF. Filled out from reference TRBV5-1 and TRBJ1-2, the complete variable domain reads KAGVTQTPRYLIKTRGQQVTLSCSPISGHRSVSWYQQTPGQGLQFLFEYFSETQRNKGNFPGRFSGRQFSNSRSEMNVSTLELGDSALYLCASSSEGARGYTFGSGTRLTVV.

V usage is TRBV14 and J usage is TRBJ2-5; 7 bases are shared with TRBD2. The V gene's germline CDR1 is SGHDN and CDR2 FVKESK. Trimming took 3 bases from V and 4 from J; bases not matched to a gene: 14. The CDR3 has 17 residues. The CDR3 here is CASSHTREEGSIETQYF. Here the CDR3 DNA reads TGTGCCAGCAGCCACACCCGGGAGGAAGGTTCTATAGAGACCCAGTACTTC. The full variable domain, with the rest looked up from reference TRBV14 and TRBJ2-5, is EAGVTQFPSHSVIEKGQTVTLRCDPISGHDNLYWYRRVMGKEIKFLLHFVKESKQDESGMPNNRFLAERTGGTYSTLKVQPAELEDSGVYFCASSHTREEGSIETQYFGPGTRLLVL.

V and J are TRBV6-5 and TRBJ1-2; a weak D match, TRBD1 (5 bases). The CDR3 contains 15 residues. CDR1 is MNHEY, CDR2 SVGAGI, per germline. V dropped 10 bases and J dropped 0 bases, with 18 bases sitting between them. The CDR3, as DNA: TGTGCCACCCCAAAGGAGGGGACCACTAACTATGGCTACACCTTC. It specifies CATPKEGTTNYGYTF.

This clone occurred a few times. CDR3 protein: CASSGSRGYTF. The DNA for the CDR3 is TGTGCCAGCAGCGGGTCGAGGGGCTACACCTTC. The J gene is TRBJ1-2, the V gene TRBV7-9; D call uncertain. The germline V gene encodes CDR1 SEHNR and CDR2 FQNEAQ (reference sequence). This CDR3 contains 11 residues. V dropped 5 bases and J dropped 8 bases, with 9 bases sitting between them.

The chain links TRBV7-8 to TRBJ2-2; D ambiguous. The CDR3 loop spans 16 amino acids. V lost 3 bases and J 5 bases, leaving 16 bases between the germline ends. Germline CDR1 is SGHVS and CDR2 is FQNEAQ. CDR3 region: CASSFRHPLYTGELFF. The DNA of the CDR3 is TGTGCCAGCAGCTTCCGACACCCACTCTATACCGGGGAGCTGTTTTTT.

In its sample, this clone was seen a few times. The rearrangement links TRBV5-1 to TRBJ1-5; D unclear. Germline CDR1 reads SGHRS; CDR2 reads YFSETQ. The CDR3 has 14 amino acids. Trimming stripped 1 base from V and 9 bases from J, with 14 bases between. The CDR3 spells CASSLNSGMRPQHF. The CDR3 region has the DNA TGCGCCAGCAGCTTGAATTCCGGGATGAGGCCCCAGCATTTT.

This clone showed up just once. This chain links TRBV5-6 with TRBJ1-2; 9 bases are a match to TRBD1. Germline loops: CDR1 SGHDT, CDR2 YYEEEE. V was clipped by 2 bases and J by 3 bases; unmatched bases: 5. This CDR3 is built from 15 residues. As DNA, the CDR3 is TGTGCCAGCAGCTTCCCGGGACAGGGTGACTATGGCTACACCTTC. It encodes CASSFPGQGDYGYTF. The variable domain in full, completed from reference TRBV5-6 and TRBJ1-2, reads DAGVTQSPTHLIKTRGQQVTLRCSPKSGHDTVSWYQQALGQGPQFIFQYYEEEERQRGNFPDRFSGHQFPNYSSELNVNALLLGDSALYLCASSFPGQGDYGYTFGSGTRLTVV.

CDR3 amino acids: CASRPTGDYGYTF. The CDR3, as DNA: TGTGCCAGCAGACCTACAGGGGACTATGGCTACACCTTC. This chain links TRBV11-2 with TRBJ1-2; 7 bases are shared with TRBD1. CDR1 and CDR2 (germline): SGHAT, FQNNGV. This CDR3 region has 13 residues. V lost 6 bases, J lost 3 bases, and 4 bases stayed unmatched.

The V and J genes are TRBV19 and TRBJ1-4, with 7 bases lining up with TRBD1. This CDR3 is 15 amino acids long. Germline V gene sequence: CDR1 LNHDA, CDR2 SQIVND (reference sequence). Trimming cost V 4 bases and J 7 bases; bases outside gene matches: 9. CDR3 in amino acids: CASSTWDQGGEKLFF. The CDR3 DNA reads TGTGCCAGTAGTACCTGGGACCAGGGGGGTGAAAAACTGTTTTTT.

This chain connects TRBV15 to TRBJ2-1; D is unresolved. Germline CDR1 reads LNHNV; CDR2 reads YYDKDF (reference sequence). This CDR3 region has 14 residues. The V gene lost 10 bases and the J gene lost 6 bases, with 19 bases spanning the gap. In DNA form, the CDR3 reads TGTGCCAGCGCAACGGGTGAAAGAGGCAATGAGCAGTTCTTC. Translation: CASATGERGNEQFF.

The chain combines TRBV5-6 with TRBJ2-7, with D possibly TRBD1 on 7 matching bases. The germline CDR1 and CDR2 sequences are SGHDT and YYEEEE. V was cut by 4 bases and J by 5 bases, with 19 bases left in between. The CDR3 length is 15 residues. The CDR3, as DNA: TGTGCCAGCAGCCGAGGGGGCGGGGTTTTCAACGAGCAGTACTTC. It yields the protein CASSRGGGVFNEQYF. Full variable domain (remainder filled in from reference TRBV5-6 and TRBJ2-7): DAGVTQSPTHLIKTRGQQVTLRCSPKSGHDTVSWYQQALGQGPQFIFQYYEEEERQRGNFPDRFSGHQFPNYSSELNVNALLLGDSALYLCASSRGGGVFNEQYFGPGTRLTVT.

The chain couples TRBV13 to TRBJ2-1; D ambiguous. Trimming cost V 3 bases and J 0 bases, with 9 bases left between them. Germline values: CDR1 PRHDT, CDR2 FYEKMQ (reference sequence). The CDR3 is made up of 15 amino acids. The CDR3 loop is CASSFSRGSYNEQFF. DNA for the CDR3: TGTGCCAGCAGCTTTAGTAGAGGCTCCTACAATGAGCAGTTCTTC.

The chain has TRBV4-3 and TRBJ2-2; 13 nucleotides match TRBD2. The germline gives CDR1 LGHNA, CDR2 YSLEER. This CDR3 contains 18 residues. V lost 1 base, J lost 9 bases, and 11 bases stayed unmatched. The CDR3 coding sequence is TGCGCCAGCAGCCAAGGAGGGGGGACTAGCGGGATTATCCGGGAGCTGTTTTTT. Residues: CASSQGGGTSGIIRELFF.

CDR3 amino acids: CATSTANYGYTF. CDR3 nucleotide sequence: TGTGCCACCAGCACGGCTAACTATGGCTACACCTTC. This chain joins TRBV15 and TRBJ1-2; D gene unclear. The length of the CDR3 is 12 residues. The germline gives CDR1 LNHNV, CDR2 YYDKDF (reference sequence). With 4 bases removed from V and 0 bases from J, the gap between germline ends came to 3 bases.

The chain couples TRBV14 to TRBJ1-2; TRBD1 matches at 9 bases. The germline V gene encodes CDR1 SGHDN and CDR2 FVKESK. V lost 4 bases and J lost 5; bases outside the gene matches: 5. The CDR3 extends over 14 amino acids. CDR3 DNA: TGTGCCAGCAGCCGGACAGGGGCGATTTATGGCTACACCTTC. Its protein product is CASSRTGAIYGYTF.

The chain combines TRBV4-2 with TRBJ2-1, with 14 bases identical to TRBD2. Germline V CDR1 and CDR2: LGHNA, YNFKEQ. V was clipped by 1 base and J by 6 bases; unmatched bases: 5. The CDR3 sequence is 17 residues long. The CDR3 DNA reads as TGTGCCAGCAGCCAAGTTGGAGGGACTAGCGGGGGCAATGAGCAGTTCTTC. Translating it yields CASSQVGGTSGGNEQFF.

The CDR3 nucleotides read TGTGCCAGCAGTTACGGGTTCAGGGAAGGTCAAGACTCCTACAATGAGCAGTTCTTC. Translating gives CASSYGFREGQDSYNEQFF. The chain combines TRBV6-2 or TRBV6-3 with TRBJ2-1; weak D call: TRBD1 (5 bases). CDR1 MNHEY and CDR2 SVGEGT come from the germline V gene. V was shortened by 2 bases and J by 0 bases, with 20 bases between the two germline ends. The CDR3 runs to 19 residues.

This clone turned up a few times. The chain combines TRBV27 with TRBJ1-1; maybe TRBD1 (6 bases). The length of the CDR3 is 14 residues. The germline CDR1 and CDR2 sequences are MNHEY and SMNVEV (reference sequence). With 2 bases removed from V and 5 bases from J, the gap between germline ends came to 12 bases. As DNA, the CDR3 is TGTGCCAGCAGTTTACAGGGGCGGTTAACTGAAGCTTTCTTT. Residues: CASSLQGRLTEAFF.

The chain carries TRBV19 and TRBJ2-1; the match to TRBD2 covers 13 bases. J was trimmed by 8 bases and V by 7 bases; bases with no gene match: 8. In germline, CDR1 is LNHDA, CDR2 SQIVND (reference sequence). The CDR3 has 15 amino acids. The CDR3 bases are TGTGCCAGTAAGCAGACTAGCGGGGGGTTTGATGAGCAGTTCTTC. This codes for CASKQTSGGFDEQFF.